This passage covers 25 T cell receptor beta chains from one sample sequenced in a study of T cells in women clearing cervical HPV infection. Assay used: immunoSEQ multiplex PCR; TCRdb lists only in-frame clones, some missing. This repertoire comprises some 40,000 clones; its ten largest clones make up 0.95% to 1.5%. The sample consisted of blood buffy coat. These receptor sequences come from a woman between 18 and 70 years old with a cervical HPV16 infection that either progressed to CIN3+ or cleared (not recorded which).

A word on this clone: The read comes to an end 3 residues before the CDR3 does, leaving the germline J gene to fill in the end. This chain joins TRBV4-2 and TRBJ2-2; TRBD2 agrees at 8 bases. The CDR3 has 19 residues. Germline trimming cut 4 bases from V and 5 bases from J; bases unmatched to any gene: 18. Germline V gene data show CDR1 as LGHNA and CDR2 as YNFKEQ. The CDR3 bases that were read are TGTGCCAGCAGCCTCCAAGGACTAGCAAGGGAGGTTTATACCGGGGAG. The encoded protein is CASSLQGLAREVYTGE. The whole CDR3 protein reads CASSLQGLAREVYTGELFF.

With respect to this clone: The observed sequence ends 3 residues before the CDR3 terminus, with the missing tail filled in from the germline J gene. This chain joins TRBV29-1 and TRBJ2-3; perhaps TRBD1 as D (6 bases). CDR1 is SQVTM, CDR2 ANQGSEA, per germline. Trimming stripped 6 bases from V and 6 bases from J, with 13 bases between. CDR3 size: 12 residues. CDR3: CSVDPGADTQYF. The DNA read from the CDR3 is TGCAGCGTGGACCCAGGGGCGGATACG.

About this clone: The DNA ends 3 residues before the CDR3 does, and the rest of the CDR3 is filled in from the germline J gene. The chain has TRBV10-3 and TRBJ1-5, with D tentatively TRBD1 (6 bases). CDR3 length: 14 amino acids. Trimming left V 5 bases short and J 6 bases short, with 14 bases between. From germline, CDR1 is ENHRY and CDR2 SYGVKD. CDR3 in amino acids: CAISTGIGRQPQHF. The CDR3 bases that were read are TGTGCCATCAGTACAGGGATAGGACGTCAGCCC.

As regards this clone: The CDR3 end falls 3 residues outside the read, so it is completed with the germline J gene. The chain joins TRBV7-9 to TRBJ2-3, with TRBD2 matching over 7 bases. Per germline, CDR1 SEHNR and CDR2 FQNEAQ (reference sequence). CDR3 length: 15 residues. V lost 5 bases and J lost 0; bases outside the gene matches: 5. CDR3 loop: CASSPWRGSTDTQYF. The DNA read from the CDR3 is TGTGCCAGCAGCCCCTGGCGGGGGAGCACAGATACG.

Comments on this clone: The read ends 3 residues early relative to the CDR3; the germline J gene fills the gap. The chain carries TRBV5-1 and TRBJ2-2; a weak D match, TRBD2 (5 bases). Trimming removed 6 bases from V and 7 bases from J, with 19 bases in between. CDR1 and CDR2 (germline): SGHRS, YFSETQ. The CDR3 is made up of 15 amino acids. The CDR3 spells CASTPLGAVFGELFF. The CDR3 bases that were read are TGCGCCAGCACGCCCTTAGGAGCGGTCTTCGGGGAG.

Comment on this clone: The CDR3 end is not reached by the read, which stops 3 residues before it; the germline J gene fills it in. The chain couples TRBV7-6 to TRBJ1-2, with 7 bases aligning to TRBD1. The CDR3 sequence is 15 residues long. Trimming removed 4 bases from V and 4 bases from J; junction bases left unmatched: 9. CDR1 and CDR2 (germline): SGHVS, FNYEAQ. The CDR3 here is CASSSTGVNTYGYTF. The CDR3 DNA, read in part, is TGTGCCAGCAGCTCCACAGGGGTCAACACCTATGGC.

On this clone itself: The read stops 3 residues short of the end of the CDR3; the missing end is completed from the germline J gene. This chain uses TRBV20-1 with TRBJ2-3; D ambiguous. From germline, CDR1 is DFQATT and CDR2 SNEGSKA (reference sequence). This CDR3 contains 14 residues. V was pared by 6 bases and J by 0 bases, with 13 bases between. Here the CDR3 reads CSAHPSGSTDTQYF. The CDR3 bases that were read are TGCAGTGCCCACCCCTCGGGTAGCACAGATACG.

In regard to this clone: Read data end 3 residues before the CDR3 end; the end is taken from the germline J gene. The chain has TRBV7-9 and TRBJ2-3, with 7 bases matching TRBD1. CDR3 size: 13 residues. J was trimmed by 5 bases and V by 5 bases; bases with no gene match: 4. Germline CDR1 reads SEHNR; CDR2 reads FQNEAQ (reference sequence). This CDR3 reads CASSLDREDTQYF. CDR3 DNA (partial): TGTGCCAGCAGCCTCGACAGGGAAGATACG.

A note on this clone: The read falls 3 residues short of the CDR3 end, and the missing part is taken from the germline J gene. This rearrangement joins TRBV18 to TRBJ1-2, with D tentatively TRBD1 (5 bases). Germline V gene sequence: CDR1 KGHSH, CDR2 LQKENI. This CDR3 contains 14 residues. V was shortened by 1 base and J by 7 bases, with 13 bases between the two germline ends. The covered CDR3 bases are TGTGCCAGCTCACCACGACGGGGGGGATCTGGC. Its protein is CASSPRRGGSG. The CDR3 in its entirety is CASSPRRGGSGYTF.

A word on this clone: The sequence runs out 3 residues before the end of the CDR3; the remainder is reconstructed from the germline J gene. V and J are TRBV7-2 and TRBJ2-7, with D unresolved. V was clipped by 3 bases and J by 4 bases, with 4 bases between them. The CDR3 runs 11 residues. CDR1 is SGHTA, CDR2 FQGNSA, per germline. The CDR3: CASSFRYEQYF. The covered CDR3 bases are TGTGCCAGCAGCTTCCGGTACGAG.

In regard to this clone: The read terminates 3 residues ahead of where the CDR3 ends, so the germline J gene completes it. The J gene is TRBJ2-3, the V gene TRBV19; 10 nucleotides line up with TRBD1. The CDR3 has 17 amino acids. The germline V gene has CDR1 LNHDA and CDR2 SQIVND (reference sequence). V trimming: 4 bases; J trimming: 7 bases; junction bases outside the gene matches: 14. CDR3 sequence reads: CASSTSAGTGAKNTQYF. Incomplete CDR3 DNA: TGTGCCAGTAGTACGAGCGCCGGGACAGGGGCCAAAAATACG.

This CDR3 reads CSVEDRGLSGYTF. The covered CDR3 bases are TGCAGCGTTGAAGACAGGGGGTTGAGTGGC. J is TRBJ1-2 and V is TRBV29-1; 7 bases are a match to TRBD1. The CDR3 extends 3 residues past the end of the read, so its final part is completed from the germline J gene. CDR3 length: 13 residues. V lost 0 bases to trimming and J lost 7 bases; unmatched junction nucleotides: 5. Germline loops: CDR1 SQVTM, CDR2 ANQGSEA.

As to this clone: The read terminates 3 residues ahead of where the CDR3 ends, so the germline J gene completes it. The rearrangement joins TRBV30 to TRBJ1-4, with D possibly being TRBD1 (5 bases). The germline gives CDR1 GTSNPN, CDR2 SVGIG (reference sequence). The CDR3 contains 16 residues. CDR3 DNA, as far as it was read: TGTGCCTGGAGTCCCCTGTCGGCAGGGCCAAATTCACCA. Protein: CAWSPLSAGPNSP. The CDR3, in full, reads CAWSPLSAGPNSPLFF. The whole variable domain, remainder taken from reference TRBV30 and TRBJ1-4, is SQTIHQWPATLVQPVGSPLSLECTVEGTSNPNLYWYRQAAGRGLQLLFYSVGIGQISSEVPQNLSASRPQDRQFILSSKKLLLSDSGFYLCAWSPLSAGPNSPLFFGSGTQLSVL.

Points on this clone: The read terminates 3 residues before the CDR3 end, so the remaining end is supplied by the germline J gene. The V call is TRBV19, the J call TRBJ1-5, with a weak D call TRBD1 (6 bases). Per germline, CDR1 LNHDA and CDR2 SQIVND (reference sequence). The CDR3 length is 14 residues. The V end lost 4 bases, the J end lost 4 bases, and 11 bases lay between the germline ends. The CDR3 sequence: CASSNQGKNQPQHF. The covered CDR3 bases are TGTGCCAGTAGTAACCAGGGGAAAAATCAGCCC.

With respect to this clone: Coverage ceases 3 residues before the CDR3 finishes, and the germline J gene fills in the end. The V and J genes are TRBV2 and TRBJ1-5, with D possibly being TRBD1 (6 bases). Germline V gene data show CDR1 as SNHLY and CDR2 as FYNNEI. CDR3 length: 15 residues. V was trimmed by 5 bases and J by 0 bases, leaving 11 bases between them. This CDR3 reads CASSLQGYSNQPQHF. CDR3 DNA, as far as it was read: TGTGCCAGCAGTTTACAGGGCTATAGCAATCAGCCC. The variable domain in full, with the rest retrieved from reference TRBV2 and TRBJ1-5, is EPEVTQTPSHQVTQMGQEVILRCVPISNHLYFYWYRQILGQKVEFLVSFYNNEISEKSEIFDDQFSVERPDGSNFTLKIRSTKLEDSAMYFCASSLQGYSNQPQHFGDGTRLSIL.

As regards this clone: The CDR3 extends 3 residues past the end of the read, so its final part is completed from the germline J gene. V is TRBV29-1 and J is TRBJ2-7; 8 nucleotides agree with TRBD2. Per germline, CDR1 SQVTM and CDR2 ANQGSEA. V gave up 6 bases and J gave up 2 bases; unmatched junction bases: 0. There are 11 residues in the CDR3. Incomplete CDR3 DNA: TGCAGCGTGGGACTAGCCTACGAG. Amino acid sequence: CSVGLAYE. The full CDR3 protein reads CSVGLAYEQYF.

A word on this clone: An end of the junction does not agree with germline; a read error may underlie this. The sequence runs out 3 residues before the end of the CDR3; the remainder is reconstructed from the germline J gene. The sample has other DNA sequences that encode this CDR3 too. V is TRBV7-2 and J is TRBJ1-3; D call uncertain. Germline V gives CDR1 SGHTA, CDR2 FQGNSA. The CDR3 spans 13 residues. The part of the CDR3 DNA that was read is TGTGCCAGCAGCTCAGGCTCTGGAAACACG. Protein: CASSSGSGNT. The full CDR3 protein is CASSSGSGNTIYF.

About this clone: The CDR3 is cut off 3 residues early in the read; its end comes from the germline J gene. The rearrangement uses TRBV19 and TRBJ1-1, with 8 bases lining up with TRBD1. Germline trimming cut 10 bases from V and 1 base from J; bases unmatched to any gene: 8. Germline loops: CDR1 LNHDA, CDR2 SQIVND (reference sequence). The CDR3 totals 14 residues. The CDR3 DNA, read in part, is TGTGCCACTCAGCTTACAGGGGGGAACACTGAA. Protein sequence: CATQLTGGNTE. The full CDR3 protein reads CATQLTGGNTEAFF. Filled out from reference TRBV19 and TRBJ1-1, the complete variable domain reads DGGITQSPKYLFRKEGQNVTLSCEQNLNHDAMYWYRQDPGQGLRLIYYSQIVNDFQKGDIAEGYSVSREKKESFPLTVTSAQKNPTAFYLCATQLTGGNTEAFFGQGTRLTVV.

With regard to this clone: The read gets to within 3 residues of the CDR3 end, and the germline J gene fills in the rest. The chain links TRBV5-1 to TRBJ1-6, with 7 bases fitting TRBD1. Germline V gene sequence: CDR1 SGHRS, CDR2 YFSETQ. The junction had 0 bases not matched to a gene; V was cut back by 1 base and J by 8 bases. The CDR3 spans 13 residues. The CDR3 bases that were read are TGCGCCAGCAGCTTGCAGGGGGATTCACCC. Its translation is CASSLQGDSP. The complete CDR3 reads CASSLQGDSPLHF. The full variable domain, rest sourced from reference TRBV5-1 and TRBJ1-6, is KAGVTQTPRYLIKTRGQQVTLSCSPISGHRSVSWYQQTPGQGLQFLFEYFSETQRNKGNFPGRFSGRQFSNSRSEMNVSTLELGDSALYLCASSLQGDSPLHFGNGTRLTVT.

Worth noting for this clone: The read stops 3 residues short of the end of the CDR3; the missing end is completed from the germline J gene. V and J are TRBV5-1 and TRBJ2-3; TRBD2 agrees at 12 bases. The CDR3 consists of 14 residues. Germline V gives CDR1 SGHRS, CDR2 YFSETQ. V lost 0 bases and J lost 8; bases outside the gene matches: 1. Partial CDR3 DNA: TGCGCCAGCAGCTTGGGGACTAGCGGGGCTACG. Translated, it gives CASSLGTSGAT. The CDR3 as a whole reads CASSLGTSGATQYF. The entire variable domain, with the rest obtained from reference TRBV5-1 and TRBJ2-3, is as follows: KAGVTQTPRYLIKTRGQQVTLSCSPISGHRSVSWYQQTPGQGLQFLFEYFSETQRNKGNFPGRFSGRQFSNSRSEMNVSTLELGDSALYLCASSLGTSGATQYFGPGTRLTVL.

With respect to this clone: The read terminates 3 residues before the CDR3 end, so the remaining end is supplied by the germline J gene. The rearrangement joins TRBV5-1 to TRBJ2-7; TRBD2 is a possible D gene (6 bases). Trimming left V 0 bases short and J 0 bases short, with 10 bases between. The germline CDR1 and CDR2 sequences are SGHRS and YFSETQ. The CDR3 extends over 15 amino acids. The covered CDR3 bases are TGCGCCAGCAGCTTGGTGCGGGGTCTCTCCTACGAG. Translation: CASSLVRGLSYE. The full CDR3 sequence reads CASSLVRGLSYEQYF.

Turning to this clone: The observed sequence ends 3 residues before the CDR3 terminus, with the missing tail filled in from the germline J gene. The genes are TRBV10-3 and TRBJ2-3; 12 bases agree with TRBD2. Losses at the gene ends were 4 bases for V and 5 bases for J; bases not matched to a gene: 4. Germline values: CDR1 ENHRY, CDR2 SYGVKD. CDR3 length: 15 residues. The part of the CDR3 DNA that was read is TGTGCCATCAGTGGGACTAGCGGGGTGGGAGATACG. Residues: CAISGTSGVGDT. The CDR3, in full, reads CAISGTSGVGDTQYF.

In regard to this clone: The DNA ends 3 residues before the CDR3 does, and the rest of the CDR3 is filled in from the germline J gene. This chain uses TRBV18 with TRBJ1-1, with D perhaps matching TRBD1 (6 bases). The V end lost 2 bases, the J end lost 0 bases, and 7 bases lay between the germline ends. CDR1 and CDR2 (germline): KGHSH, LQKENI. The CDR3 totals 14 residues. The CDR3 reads CASSPNRVNTEAFF. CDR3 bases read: TGTGCCAGCTCACCAAACAGGGTGAACACTGAA.

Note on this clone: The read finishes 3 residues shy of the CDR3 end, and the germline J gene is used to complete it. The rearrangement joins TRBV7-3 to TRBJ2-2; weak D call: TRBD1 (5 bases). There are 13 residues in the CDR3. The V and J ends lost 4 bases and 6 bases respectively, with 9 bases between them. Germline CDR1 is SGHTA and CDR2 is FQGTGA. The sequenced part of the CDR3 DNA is TGTGCCAGCAGCTATAGGGGATCCGGGGAG. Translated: CASSYRGSGE. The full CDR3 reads CASSYRGSGELFF.

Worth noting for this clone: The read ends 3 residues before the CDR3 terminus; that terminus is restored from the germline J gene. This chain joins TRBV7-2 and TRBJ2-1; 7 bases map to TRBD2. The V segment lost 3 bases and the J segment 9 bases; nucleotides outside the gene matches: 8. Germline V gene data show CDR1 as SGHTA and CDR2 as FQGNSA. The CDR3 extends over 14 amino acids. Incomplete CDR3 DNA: TGTGCCAGCAGCTTCGGGGGAGGGCCTATTGAG. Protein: CASSFGGGPIE. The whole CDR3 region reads CASSFGGGPIEQFF.